This paragraph reports one T cell receptor (beta chain). This PCR relied on a set of 60 Vbeta primers and 13 Jbeta primers. Repertoires were generated with immunoSEQ multiplex PCR, while TCRdb's copy carries only in-frame clones and drops some. This repertoire shows about 160,000 clones, about three quarters found once; its top ten account for approximately 0.76%. Germline V gene sequence: CDR1 LNHDA, CDR2 SQIVND (reference sequence). The CDR3 runs 13 residues. V gave up 2 bases and J gave up 7 bases, with 9 bases separating them. The sample originates from a study of cytomegalovirus exposure and HLA in healthy donors. Overall study context: Previous work identified roughly 120 million unique TCR beta sequences from 150 million to 200 million T cells.

The sample comprised PBMCs. The TCR comes from a female donor in good health and CMV-seronegative. The chain employs TRBV19 and TRBJ1-5; D might be TRBD1 (5 bases). The CDR3 sequence: CASSISGEQPQHF. CDR3 nucleotides: TGTGCCAGTAGTATATCGGGGGAACAGCCCCAGCATTTT.